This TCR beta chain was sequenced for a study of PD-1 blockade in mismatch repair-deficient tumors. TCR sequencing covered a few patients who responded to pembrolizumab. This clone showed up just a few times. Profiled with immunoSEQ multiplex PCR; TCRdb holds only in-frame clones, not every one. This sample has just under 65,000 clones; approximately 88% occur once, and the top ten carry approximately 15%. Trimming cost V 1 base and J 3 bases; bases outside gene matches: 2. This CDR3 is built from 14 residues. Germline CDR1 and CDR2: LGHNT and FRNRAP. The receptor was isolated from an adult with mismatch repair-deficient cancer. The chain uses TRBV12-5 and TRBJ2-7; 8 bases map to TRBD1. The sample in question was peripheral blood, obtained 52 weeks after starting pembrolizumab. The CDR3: CASGLGQGSYEQYF. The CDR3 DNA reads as TGTGCTAGTGGTTTGGGACAGGGGAGCTACGAGCAGTACTTC.